This T cell receptor beta chain was sequenced for a study of vaccination and CD4 T cells after COVID-19. In the study overall: Median draw time for post-COVID samples was 101 days post-diagnosis (range 35 to 161). Overlapping spike peptides from SARS-CoV-2, HCoV-NL63, HCoV-OC43 and HCoV-229E served to stimulate the cells.

Oncomine TCR Beta short-read sequencing was applied to DNA from cultured CD4+ T cells. Via MiXCR, TCRdb re-called the PCR reads, giving one row per CDR3 protein. The sample carries more than 15,000 distinct CDR3 sequences, approximately 50% recorded once. Trimming cost V 6 bases and J 7 bases, with 7 bases left between them. The CDR3 extends over 12 amino acids. Treatment indicated: roughly 11-day PBMC culture with coronavirus spike peptide pools or control peptides (ViraFEST assay). As to this clonotype: The antigen remains unidentified.

The rearrangement uses TRBV12-3 or TRBV12-4 and TRBJ1-6; D is undetermined. The receptor comes from a human donor with COVID-19. The specimen was cultured CD4+ T cells from blood, collected after SARS-CoV-2 vaccination. The CDR3 loop is CASSRNNSPLHF. CDR3 bases: TGTGCCAGCAGCCGAAACAATTCACCCCTCCACTTT.